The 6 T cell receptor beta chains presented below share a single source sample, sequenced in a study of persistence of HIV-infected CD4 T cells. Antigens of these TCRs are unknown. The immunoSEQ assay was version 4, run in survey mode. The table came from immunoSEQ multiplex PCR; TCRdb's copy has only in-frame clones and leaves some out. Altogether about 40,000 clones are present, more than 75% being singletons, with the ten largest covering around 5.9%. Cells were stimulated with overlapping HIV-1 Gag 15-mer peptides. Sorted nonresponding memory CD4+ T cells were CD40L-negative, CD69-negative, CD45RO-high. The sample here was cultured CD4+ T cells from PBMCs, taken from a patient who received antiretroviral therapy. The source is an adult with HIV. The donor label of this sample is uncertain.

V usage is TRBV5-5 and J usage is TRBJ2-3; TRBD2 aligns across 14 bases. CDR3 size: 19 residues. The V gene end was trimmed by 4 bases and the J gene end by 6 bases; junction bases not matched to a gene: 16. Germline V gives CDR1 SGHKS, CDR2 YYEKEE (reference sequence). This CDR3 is CASSPGLAGGQRVTDTQYF. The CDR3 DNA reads TGTGCCAGCAGCCCAGGACTAGCGGGGGGACAAAGAGTAACCGATACGCAGTATTTT.

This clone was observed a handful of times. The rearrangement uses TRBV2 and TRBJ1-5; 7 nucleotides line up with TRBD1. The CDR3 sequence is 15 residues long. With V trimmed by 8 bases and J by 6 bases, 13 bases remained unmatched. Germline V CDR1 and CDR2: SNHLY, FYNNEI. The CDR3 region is CASCGLRQGPQPQHF. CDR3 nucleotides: TGTGCCAGCTGTGGCCTTCGACAGGGCCCTCAGCCCCAGCATTTT.

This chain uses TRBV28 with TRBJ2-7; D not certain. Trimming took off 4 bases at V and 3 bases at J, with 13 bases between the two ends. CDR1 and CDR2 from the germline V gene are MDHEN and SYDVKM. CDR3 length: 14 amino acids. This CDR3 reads CASSSGSINYEQYF. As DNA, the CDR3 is TGTGCCAGCAGTTCGGGTTCGATTAACTACGAGCAGTACTTC.

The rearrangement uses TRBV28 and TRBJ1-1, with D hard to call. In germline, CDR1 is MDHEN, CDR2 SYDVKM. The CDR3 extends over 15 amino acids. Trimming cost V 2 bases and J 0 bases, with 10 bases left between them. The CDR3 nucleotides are TGTGCCAGCAGTTTACCCACAGCGATGAACACTGAAGCTTTCTTT. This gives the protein CASSLPTAMNTEAFF.

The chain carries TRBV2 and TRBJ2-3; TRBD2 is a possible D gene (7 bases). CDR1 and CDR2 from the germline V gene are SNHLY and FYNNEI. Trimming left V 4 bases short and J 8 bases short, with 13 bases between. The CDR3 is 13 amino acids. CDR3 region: CASSGGGGGTQYF. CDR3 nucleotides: TGTGCCAGCAGTGGAGGGGGGGGCGGTACGCAGTATTTT. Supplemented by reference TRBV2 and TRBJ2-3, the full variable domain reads EPEVTQTPSHQVTQMGQEVILRCVPISNHLYFYWYRQILGQKVEFLVSFYNNEISEKSEIFDDQFSVERPDGSNFTLKIRSTKLEDSAMYFCASSGGGGGTQYFGPGTRLTVL.

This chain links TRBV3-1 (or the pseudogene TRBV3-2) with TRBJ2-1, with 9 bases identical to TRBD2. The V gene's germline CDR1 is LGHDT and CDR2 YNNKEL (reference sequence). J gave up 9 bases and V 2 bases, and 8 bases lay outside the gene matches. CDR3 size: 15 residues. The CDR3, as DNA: TGTGCCAGCAGCCAATTGCGGGGGGGCCGAGGTGAGCAGTTCTTC. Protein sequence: CASSQLRGGRGEQFF.